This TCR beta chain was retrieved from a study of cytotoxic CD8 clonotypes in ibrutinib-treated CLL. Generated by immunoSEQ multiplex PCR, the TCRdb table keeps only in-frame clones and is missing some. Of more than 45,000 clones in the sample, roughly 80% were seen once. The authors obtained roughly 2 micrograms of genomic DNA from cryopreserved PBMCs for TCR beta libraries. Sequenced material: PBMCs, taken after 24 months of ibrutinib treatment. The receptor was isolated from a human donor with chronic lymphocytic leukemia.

CDR3 bases: TGTGCCAGCAGCTCACAGGGGACGGGGTCACCCCTCCACTTT. Its protein product is CASSSQGTGSPLHF. J is TRBJ1-6 and V is TRBV6-5, with TRBD1 matching 7 bases. This CDR3 comprises 14 residues. V shed 6 bases and J 10 bases; nucleotides not matched to a gene: 9. Germline lookup yields CDR1 MNHEY and CDR2 SVGAGI.